Shown below are 7 T cell receptor beta chains from a single sample sequenced in a study of shared clonotypes between healthy human individuals. The table came from immunoSEQ multiplex PCR; TCRdb's copy has only in-frame clones and leaves some out. The sample comprises millions of clones, more than 80% of which are singletons, and under 0.15% rests with the top ten. Sample: naive CD4+ T cells sorted from blood. Subset here: CD45RA+ positively selected. The receptor source for this set is a man younger than 35 in good health.

V usage is TRBV6-1 and J usage is TRBJ2-2; D might be TRBD1 or TRBD2, each matching 5 bases. Germline assignment: CDR1 MNHNS and CDR2 SASEGT. V was cut by 1 base and J by 5 bases, with 11 bases left in between. The CDR3 runs 15 residues. CDR3 sequence reads: CASSEGGRGTGELFF. The CDR3 coding sequence is TGTGCCAGCAGTGAAGGGGGCAGAGGGACCGGGGAGCTGTTTTTT.

V gene TRBV5-6 combines with J gene TRBJ2-7, with D possibly called TRBD1 or TRBD2 (6 bases each). Germline CDR1 is SGHDT and CDR2 is YYEEEE. V shed 6 bases and J shed 4 bases, with 14 bases lying between them. CDR3 size: 13 residues. The CDR3 bases are TGTGCCAGCACCTCGAGGGGGGCGTACGAGCAGTACTTC. Its translation: CASTSRGAYEQYF.

V gene TRBV7-9 combines with J gene TRBJ2-1; D is undetermined. Germline CDR1 reads SEHNR; CDR2 reads FQNEAQ (reference sequence). This CDR3 region has 14 residues. The V and J ends lost 7 bases and 3 bases respectively, with 13 bases between them. The CDR3: CASKKAESYNEQFF. CDR3 bases: TGTGCCAGCAAAAAGGCGGAAAGCTACAATGAGCAGTTCTTC.

The chain uses TRBV19 and TRBJ2-2, with D maybe TRBD2 (6 bases). There are 16 residues in the CDR3. Between the trimmed V and J ends, which lost 3 bases and 1 base, there was a span of 12 bases. Per the germline V gene, CDR1 is LNHDA and CDR2 is SQIVND (reference sequence). CDR3 sequence: CASSIGGTGNTGELFF. The DNA of the CDR3 is TGTGCCAGTAGTATTGGCGGGACGGGGAACACCGGGGAGCTGTTTTTT. Drawing the rest from reference TRBV19 and TRBJ2-2, the complete variable domain is DGGITQSPKYLFRKEGQNVTLSCEQNLNHDAMYWYRQDPGQGLRLIYYSQIVNDFQKGDIAEGYSVSREKKESFPLTVTSAQKNPTAFYLCASSIGGTGNTGELFFGEGSRLTVL.

The table lists this clone with a count of one. The CDR3 nucleotides read TGCGCCAGCAGCGGCGGGTCGCCGACAGATACGCAGTATTTT. Translated: CASSGGSPTDTQYF. This chain links TRBV5-1 with TRBJ2-3, with D possibly matching TRBD2 (5 bases). The germline V gene has CDR1 SGHRS and CDR2 YFSETQ. The length of the CDR3 is 14 residues. With 4 bases removed from V and 3 bases from J, the gap between germline ends came to 12 bases.

The CDR3 spells CASSLRLSGQGNEKLFF. CDR3 nucleotide sequence: TGTGCCAGCAGCCTTAGGCTGTCGGGACAGGGGAATGAAAAACTGTTTTTT. V and J are TRBV7-9 and TRBJ1-4; 10 bases agree with TRBD1. This CDR3 is built from 17 residues. Germline trimming cut 5 bases from V and 5 bases from J; bases unmatched to any gene: 11. Germline V CDR1 and CDR2: SEHNR, FQNEAQ (reference sequence).

The rearrangement uses TRBV4-1 and TRBJ2-2; no clear D. This CDR3 has 18 amino acids. Trimming pared 0 bases from V and 5 bases from J, leaving 19 bases between. Germline V gene data show CDR1 as MGHRA and CDR2 as YSYEKL. CDR3: CASSQDLRVALPTGELFF. The CDR3 bases are TGCGCCAGCAGCCAAGATCTTAGGGTTGCACTGCCGACCGGGGAGCTGTTTTTT.